What follows is one T cell receptor (beta chain) and its context. V was pared by 5 bases and J by 7 bases, with 7 bases of the junction left unmatched. Germline V gives CDR1 MDHEN, CDR2 SYDVKM. The CDR3 has 14 amino acids. The sample comes from a study of shared clonotypes between healthy human individuals. Generated by immunoSEQ multiplex PCR, the TCRdb table keeps only in-frame clones and is missing some. The repertoire holds over a million clones, approximately 80% seen once, with 0.6% to 0.7% in the top ten. Nashville, Tennessee was home to all donors, who were Caucasian adults. This receptor was taken from a man aged 18 to 35 in good health. Some clones in this sample may be carry-over from other donors' samples. The chain employs TRBV28 and TRBJ2-2, with 7 bases matching TRBD1. Sequenced sample: memory CD4+ T cells from PBMCs. Regarding subset: CD45RA-negative fraction. CDR3 amino acids: CASSPRDRLGELFF. DNA of the CDR3: TGTGCCAGCAGTCCACGGGACAGACTCGGGGAGCTGTTTTTT.